This T cell receptor (beta chain) comes out of a study of radiation and T cells in renal cell carcinoma. Study information: Nephrectomy followed 15 Gy stereotactic body radiation by 4 weeks.

Study observations and caveats: From baseline, blood top tumor clonotypes peaked at 2 weeks post-radiation.

Sequencing used immunoSEQ multiplex PCR; TCRdb keeps in-frame clones, though not all of them. The table has about 88,000 clones, 70% to 90% seen once. Regarding time point: baseline pretreatment blood. Treatment denoted: 15 Gy SBRT to primary tumor, nephrectomy 4 weeks later. Radiation-treated patients gave blood at baseline, week 2 and week 4. Regarding this clone: Its antigen is as yet unknown.

The sequencing used blood, collected from a patient whose treatment included radiotherapy and nephrectomy. The TCR was taken from a man aged 45-60 years with renal cell carcinoma.

CDR3 sequence (DNA): TGTGCCAGCAGCCAAGTTTGGGCAGACTCTGGAAACACCATATATTTT. Its translation: CASSQVWADSGNTIYF. The chain employs TRBV4-2 and TRBJ1-3; D is undetermined. The germline V gene encodes CDR1 LGHNA and CDR2 YNFKEQ. This CDR3 has 16 amino acids. V dropped 1 base and J dropped 0 bases, with 10 bases sitting between them.